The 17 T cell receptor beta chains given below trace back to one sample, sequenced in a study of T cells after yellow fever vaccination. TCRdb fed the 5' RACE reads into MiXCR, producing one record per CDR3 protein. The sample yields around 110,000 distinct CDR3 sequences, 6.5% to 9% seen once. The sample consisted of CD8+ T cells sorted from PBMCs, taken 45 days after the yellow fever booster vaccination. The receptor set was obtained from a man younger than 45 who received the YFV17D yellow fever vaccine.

CDR3 amino acids: CSVQDLGAYEQYF. CDR3 bases: TGCAGCGTGCAAGACCTGGGAGCCTACGAGCAGTACTTC. This rearrangement joins TRBV29-1 to TRBJ2-7; maybe TRBD2 (5 bases). Germline V gene data show CDR1 as SQVTM and CDR2 as ANQGSEA. The V and J ends lost 6 bases and 2 bases respectively, with 14 bases between them. This CDR3 has 13 residues.

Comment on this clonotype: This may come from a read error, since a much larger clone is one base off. The CDR3 spells CASSSWAEVNYSYTF. The CDR3, as DNA: TGTGCCAGCAGTTCATGGGCAGAAGTTAACTATAGCTACACCTTC. The V gene is TRBV7-2, the J gene TRBJ1-2; no clear D. Germline CDR1 is SGHTA and CDR2 is FQGNSA. This CDR3 spans 15 amino acids. Variable domain in full (rest from reference TRBV7-2 and TRBJ1-2): GAGVSQSPSNKVTEKGKDVELRCDPISGHTALYWYRQSLGQGLEFLIYFQGNSAPDKSGLPSDRFSAERTGGSVSTLTIQRTQQEDSAVYLCASSSWAEVNYSYTFGSGTRLTVV.

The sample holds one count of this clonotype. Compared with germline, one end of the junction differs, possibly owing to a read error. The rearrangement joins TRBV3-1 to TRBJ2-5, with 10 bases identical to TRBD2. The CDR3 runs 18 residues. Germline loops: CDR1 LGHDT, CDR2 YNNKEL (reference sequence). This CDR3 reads CACSHGAGTSVFGETQYF. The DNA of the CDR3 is TGTGCCTGCAGTCACGGCGCCGGGACTAGCGTGTTTGGAGAGACCCAGTACTTC.

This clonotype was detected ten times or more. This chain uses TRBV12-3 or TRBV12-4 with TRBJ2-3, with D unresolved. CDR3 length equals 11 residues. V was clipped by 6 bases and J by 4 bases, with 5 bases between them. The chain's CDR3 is CASRISDTQYF. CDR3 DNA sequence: TGTGCCAGCAGAATCTCAGATACGCAGTATTTT.

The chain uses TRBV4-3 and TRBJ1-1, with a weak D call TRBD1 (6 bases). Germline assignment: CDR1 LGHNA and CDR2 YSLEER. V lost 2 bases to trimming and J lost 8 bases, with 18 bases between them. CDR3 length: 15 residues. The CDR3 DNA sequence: TGCGCCAGCAGCCAACGTCAAAGAACACAGGGAGAAGCTTTCTTT. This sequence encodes CASSQRQRTQGEAFF.

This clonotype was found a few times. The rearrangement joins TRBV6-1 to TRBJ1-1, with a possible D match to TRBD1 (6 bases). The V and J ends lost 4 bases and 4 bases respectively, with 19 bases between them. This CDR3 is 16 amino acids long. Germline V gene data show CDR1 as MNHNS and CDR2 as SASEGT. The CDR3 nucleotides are TGTGCCAGCAGTGGGCAATGGACAGCTGTTCTCACTGAAGCTTTCTTT. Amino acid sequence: CASSGQWTAVLTEAFF.

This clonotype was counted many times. The CDR3 sequence is CATSDPQALAKNIQYF. In DNA form, the CDR3 reads TGTGCCACCAGCGACCCTCAGGCCCTAGCCAAAAACATTCAGTACTTC. The chain couples TRBV15 to TRBJ2-4; D remains ambiguous. Germline assignment: CDR1 LNHNV and CDR2 YYDKDF (reference sequence). Deletions cut 5 bases from V and 0 bases from J, with 14 bases between. This CDR3 region has 16 residues. Based on the CDR3 plus reference TRBV15 and TRBJ2-4, the full variable domain is DAMVIQNPRYQVTQFGKPVTLSCSQTLNHNVMYWYQQKSSQAPKLLFHYYDKDFNNEADTPDNFQSRRPNTSFCFLDIRSPGLGDTAMYLCATSDPQALAKNIQYFGAGTRLSVL.

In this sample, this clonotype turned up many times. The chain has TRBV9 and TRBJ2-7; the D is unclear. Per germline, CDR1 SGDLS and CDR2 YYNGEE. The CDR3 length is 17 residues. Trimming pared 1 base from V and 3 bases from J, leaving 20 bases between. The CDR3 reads CASSVYEDPGQNYEQYF. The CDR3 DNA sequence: TGTGCCAGCAGCGTATATGAGGACCCAGGTCAAAACTACGAGCAGTACTTC.

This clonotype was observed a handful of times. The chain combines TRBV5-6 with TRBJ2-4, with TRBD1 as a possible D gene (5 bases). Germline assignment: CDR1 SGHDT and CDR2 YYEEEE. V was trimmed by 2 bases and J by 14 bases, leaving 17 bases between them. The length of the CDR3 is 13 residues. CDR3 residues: CASSLWGEGLEYF. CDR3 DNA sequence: TGTGCCAGCAGCTTATGGGGCGAAGGATTGGAGTACTTC.

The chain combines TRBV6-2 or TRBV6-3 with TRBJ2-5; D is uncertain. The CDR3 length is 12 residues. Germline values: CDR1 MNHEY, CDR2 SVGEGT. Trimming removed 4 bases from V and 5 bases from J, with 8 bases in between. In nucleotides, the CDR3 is TGTGCCAGCAGTTTTAACTCCGAGACCCAGTACTTC. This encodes CASSFNSETQYF.

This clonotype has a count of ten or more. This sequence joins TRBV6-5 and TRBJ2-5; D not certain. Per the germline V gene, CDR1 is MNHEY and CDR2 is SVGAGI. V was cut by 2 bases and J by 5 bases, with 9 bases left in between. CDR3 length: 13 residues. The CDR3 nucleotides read TGTGCCAGCAGTTACGACCCGCGGGAGACCCAGTACTTC. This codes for CASSYDPRETQYF.

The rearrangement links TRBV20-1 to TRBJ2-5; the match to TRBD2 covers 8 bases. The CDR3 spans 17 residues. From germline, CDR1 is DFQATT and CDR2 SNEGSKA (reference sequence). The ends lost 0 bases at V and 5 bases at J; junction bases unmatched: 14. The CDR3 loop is CSAREGVSGGPWETQYF. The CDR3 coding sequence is TGCAGTGCTAGAGAGGGTGTGTCGGGAGGGCCTTGGGAGACCCAGTACTTC.

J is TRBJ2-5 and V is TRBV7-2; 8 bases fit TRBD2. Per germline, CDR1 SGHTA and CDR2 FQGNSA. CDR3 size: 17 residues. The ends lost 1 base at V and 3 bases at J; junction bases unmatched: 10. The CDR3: CASSLGVREVVKETQYF. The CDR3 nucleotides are TGTGCCAGCAGCTTAGGGGTGCGGGAGGTTGTAAAAGAGACCCAGTACTTC.

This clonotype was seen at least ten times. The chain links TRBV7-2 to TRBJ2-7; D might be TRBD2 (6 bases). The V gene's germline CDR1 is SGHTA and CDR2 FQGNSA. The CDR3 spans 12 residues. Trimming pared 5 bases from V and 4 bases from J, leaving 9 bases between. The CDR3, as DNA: TGTGCCAGCAGCGGGACTGAGTACGAGCAGTACTTC. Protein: CASSGTEYEQYF.

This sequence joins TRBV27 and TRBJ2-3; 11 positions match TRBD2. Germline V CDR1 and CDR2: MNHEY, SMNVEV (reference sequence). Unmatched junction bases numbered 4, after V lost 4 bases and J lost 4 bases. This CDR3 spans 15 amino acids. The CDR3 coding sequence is TGTGCCAGCAGTTCTTTAGCGGGAGGGGCAGATACGCAGTATTTT. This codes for CASSSLAGGADTQYF.

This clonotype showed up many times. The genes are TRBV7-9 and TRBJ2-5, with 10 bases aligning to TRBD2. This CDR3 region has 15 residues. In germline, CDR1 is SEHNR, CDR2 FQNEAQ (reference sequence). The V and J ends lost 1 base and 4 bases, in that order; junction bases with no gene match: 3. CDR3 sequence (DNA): TGTGCCAGCAGCTTAGGGCTAGCGGGAGCAGAGACCCAGTACTTC. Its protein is CASSLGLAGAETQYF.

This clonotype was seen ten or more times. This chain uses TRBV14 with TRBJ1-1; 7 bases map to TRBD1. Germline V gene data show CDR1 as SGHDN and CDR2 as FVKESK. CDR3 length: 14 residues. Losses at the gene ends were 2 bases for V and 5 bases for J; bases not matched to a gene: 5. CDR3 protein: CASSQRQGWTEAFF. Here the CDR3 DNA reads TGTGCCAGCAGCCAAAGACAGGGATGGACTGAAGCTTTCTTT.